These 29 T cell receptor beta chains originate from one sample sequenced in a study of blood T cell repertoires in COVID-19. Data came from immunoSEQ multiplex PCR; TCRdb stores just in-frame clones and leaves some out. The sample lists approximately 100,000 clones, around 93% seen once, with 17% in the top ten. Sequenced input: peripheral blood. Receptor source: a man aged 50 to 60 with acute or convalescent COVID-19.

This clone has only a few counts. The chain is built from TRBV4-1 and TRBJ2-7; 8 bases are shared with TRBD2. The germline V gene has CDR1 MGHRA and CDR2 YSYEKL. V shed 0 bases and J 2 bases; nucleotides not matched to a gene: 6. This CDR3 is built from 16 residues. The CDR3 spells CASSQDPGLDPYEQYF. Here the CDR3 DNA reads TGCGCCAGCAGCCAAGATCCGGGACTAGACCCCTACGAGCAGTACTTC.

The chain links TRBV6-5 to TRBJ2-5; no reliable D call. The V end was cut by 2 bases, the J end by 2 bases, with 6 bases between. The CDR3 length is 13 residues. Germline CDR1 is MNHEY and CDR2 is SVGAGI. CDR3 loop: CASSYGQQETQYF. The DNA for the CDR3 is TGTGCCAGCAGTTACGGGCAACAAGAGACCCAGTACTTC.

The CDR3 loop is CASRISQGVGQPQHF. The CDR3 bases are TGTGCCAGCAGGATTTCACAGGGAGTTGGTCAGCCCCAGCATTTT. This rearrangement joins TRBV27 to TRBJ1-5, with a weak D call TRBD1 (6 bases). Germline CDR1 and CDR2: MNHEY and SMNVEV (reference sequence). The CDR3 spans 15 residues. Trimming pared 6 bases from V and 6 bases from J, leaving 18 bases between.

The chain carries TRBV27 and TRBJ2-7; 14 bases line up with TRBD2. Germline V lookup: CDR1 MNHEY, CDR2 SMNVEV (reference sequence). The CDR3 covers 20 residues. The trim removed 2 bases at V and 5 bases at J, leaving 17 bases unmatched. CDR3 bases: TGTGCCAGCAGTTTACGCCCATTGATGGGACTAGCGGGGGTCTCGGACGAGCAGTACTTC. As protein: CASSLRPLMGLAGVSDEQYF.

This sequence joins TRBV5-5 and TRBJ2-7; D is unclear. This CDR3 has 15 amino acids. CDR1 and CDR2 (germline): SGHKS, YYEKEE (reference sequence). The germline V and J ends were trimmed by 4 bases and 0 bases, with 14 bases remaining between them. CDR3 sequence: CASSPSTRSSYEQYF. CDR3 sequence (DNA): TGTGCCAGCAGCCCCTCTACCCGGAGCTCCTACGAGCAGTACTTC.

The rearrangement uses TRBV6-6 and TRBJ2-5; possible D gene TRBD1, 6 bases. The CDR3 has 14 amino acids. V shed 3 bases and J shed 5 bases, with 13 bases lying between them. Germline V gives CDR1 MNHNY, CDR2 SVGAGI (reference sequence). The CDR3 nucleotides read TGTGCCAGCAGTTATGGGGGCGGTAAGGAGACCCAGTACTTC. Translation gives CASSYGGGKETQYF.

This clone was picked up one time. The V and J genes are TRBV19 and TRBJ1-2, with no clear D. This CDR3 is 13 amino acids long. The ends were cut back, 3 bases at V and 14 bases at J, with 19 bases in the middle. Looked up from germline, CDR1 is LNHDA and CDR2 is SQIVND (reference sequence). This chain's CDR3 is CASSISAGTGRTF. The CDR3 DNA sequence: TGTGCCAGTAGTATCAGCGCCGGCACTGGGAGAACCTTC.

The genes are TRBV4-2 and TRBJ2-7, with D perhaps TRBD1 (6 bases). The V end lost 1 base, the J end lost 4 bases, and 11 bases lay between the germline ends. This CDR3 has 14 amino acids. Looked up from germline, CDR1 is LGHNA and CDR2 is YNFKEQ. Written as DNA, the CDR3 is TGTGCCAGCAGCCAAGCCCCGGACAGTTACGAGCAGTACTTC. As protein: CASSQAPDSYEQYF.

V and J are TRBV6-5 and TRBJ1-3; 8 nucleotides align to TRBD1. In germline, CDR1 is MNHEY, CDR2 SVGAGI. The CDR3 totals 15 residues. With V trimmed by 7 bases and J by 0 bases, 5 bases remained unmatched. The CDR3 region has the DNA TGTGCCAGCATAAGTACAGGGGGCTCTGGAAACACCATATATTTT. Translated: CASISTGGSGNTIYF.

This chain connects TRBV27 to TRBJ1-1; TRBD1 matches at 7 bases. CDR1 and CDR2 from the germline V gene are MNHEY and SMNVEV (reference sequence). This CDR3 has 15 amino acids. The V gene end was trimmed by 2 bases and the J gene end by 0 bases; junction bases not matched to a gene: 3. DNA for the CDR3: TGTGCCAGCAGTTTAGTAGGGGGCCTGAACACTGAAGCTTTCTTT. It is translated as CASSLVGGLNTEAFF.

The J gene is TRBJ2-7, the V gene TRBV2, with TRBD1 matching 8 bases. V shed 1 base, J shed 1 base, and the junction held 0 bases outside the gene matches. CDR1 is SNHLY, CDR2 FYNNEI, per germline. The CDR3 totals 14 residues. Here the CDR3 reads CASSEGQGSYEQYF. The CDR3 DNA is TGTGCCAGCAGTGAAGGACAGGGGTCCTACGAGCAGTACTTC.

The genes are TRBV2 and TRBJ2-3, with 10 bases identical to TRBD2. Germline values: CDR1 SNHLY, CDR2 FYNNEI. V was pared by 6 bases and J by 3 bases, with 6 bases of the junction left unmatched. The CDR3 is 15 residues long. Here the CDR3 DNA reads TGTGCCAGCAGAACTAGCGGGGTGAGGACAGATACGCAGTATTTT. This sequence encodes CASRTSGVRTDTQYF.

The genes are TRBV6-5 and TRBJ1-1, with 10 bases that match TRBD1. Looked up from germline, CDR1 is MNHEY and CDR2 is SVGAGI. J lost 9 bases, V lost 3 bases, and 7 bases had no gene match. CDR3 length: 14 amino acids. DNA of the CDR3: TGTGCCAGCAGTTATACGGGACAGGGGAGTCAAGCTTTCTTT. Its protein product is CASSYTGQGSQAFF.

This rearrangement joins TRBV3-1 (or the pseudogene TRBV3-2) to TRBJ1-6; the D is unclear. Trimming removed 4 bases from V and 12 bases from J, with 13 bases in between. The CDR3 has 13 residues. Germline lookup yields CDR1 LGHDT and CDR2 YNNKEL (reference sequence). The CDR3 spells CASSLGVVLPLHF. As DNA, the CDR3 is TGTGCCAGCAGCCTGGGAGTGGTACTACCCCTCCACTTT.

This sequence joins TRBV28 and TRBJ1-1; D not certain. With 11 bases removed from V and 4 bases from J, the gap between germline ends came to 11 bases. Germline V gene lookup returns CDR1 MDHEN and CDR2 SYDVKM. The CDR3 covers 11 residues. This CDR3 reads CASVTATEAFF. The CDR3 DNA sequence: TGTGCCTCGGTAACAGCCACTGAAGCTTTCTTT.

The chain joins TRBV6-1 to TRBJ1-5, with 7 bases fitting TRBD1. Per the germline V gene, CDR1 is MNHNS and CDR2 is SASEGT. This CDR3 spans 17 amino acids. V lost 2 bases, J lost 7 bases, and 14 bases stayed unmatched. CDR3 in amino acids: CASSEIGGGASRQPQHF. The CDR3 region has the DNA TGTGCCAGCAGTGAAATTGGAGGGGGCGCTTCTCGCCAGCCCCAGCATTTT.

The CDR3 DNA sequence: TGTGCCAGCAGGGAAGACATGGGGGGTGAAGCTTTCTTT. The encoded protein is CASREDMGGEAFF. The V and J genes are TRBV5-6 and TRBJ1-1; the D gene is possibly TRBD1 (5 bases). Trimming shortened V by 5 bases and J by 7 bases, and 15 bases separated the two germline ends. This CDR3 has 13 residues. CDR1 is SGHDT, CDR2 YYEEEE, per germline.

The chain recombines TRBV2 with TRBJ2-2; 12 positions agree with TRBD2. CDR3 length: 15 residues. Looked up from germline, CDR1 is SNHLY and CDR2 is FYNNEI. Trimming cost V 7 bases and J 6 bases; bases outside gene matches: 6. The CDR3 here is CASTEGLAGSGELFF. In DNA, the CDR3 is TGTGCCAGCACCGAAGGACTAGCGGGGTCCGGGGAGCTGTTTTTT.

This chain connects TRBV6-1 to TRBJ1-2; the D is unclear. The CDR3 length is 14 residues. V was cut by 3 bases and J by 2 bases, with 10 bases left in between. Germline CDR1 is MNHNS and CDR2 is SASEGT. The CDR3 bases are TGTGCCAGCAGTGATAAGTGGAGAAACTATGGCTACACCTTC. It is translated as CASSDKWRNYGYTF.

V and J are TRBV7-2 and TRBJ1-1, with a weak D call TRBD1 (5 bases). With 0 bases removed from V and 10 bases from J, the gap between germline ends came to 12 bases. Germline CDR1 reads SGHTA; CDR2 reads FQGNSA. The CDR3 is made up of 13 amino acids. The CDR3 loop reads CASSLAAGIVAFF. In nucleotides, the CDR3 is TGTGCCAGCAGCTTAGCGGCAGGGATAGTAGCTTTCTTT.

A single count supports this clone. The chain joins TRBV7-2 to TRBJ2-3, with D uncertain. CDR1 and CDR2 (germline): SGHTA, FQGNSA. This CDR3 spans 14 amino acids. V lost 1 base to trimming and J lost 0 bases, with 5 bases between them. The CDR3 reads CASSLDPSTDTQYF. For the CDR3, the DNA is TGTGCCAGCAGCTTAGATCCTAGCACAGATACGCAGTATTTT.

The gene calls are TRBV5-1 and TRBJ1-2; 8 bases agree with TRBD1. The CDR3 spans 12 residues. Trimming removed 5 bases from V and 7 bases from J; junction bases left unmatched: 4. The germline CDR1 and CDR2 sequences are SGHRS and YFSETQ. The CDR3 DNA sequence: TGCGCCAGCAGATTAGACAGGGGTGGCTACACCTTC. Amino acids: CASRLDRGGYTF.

This clone appeared a few times. This rearrangement joins TRBV5-6 to TRBJ1-4; D ambiguous. The V end lost 2 bases, the J end lost 10 bases, and 15 bases lay between the germline ends. This CDR3 comprises 14 residues. Germline V lookup: CDR1 SGHDT, CDR2 YYEEEE. Here the CDR3 reads CASSLGQWEVKLFF. CDR3 coding DNA: TGTGCCAGCAGCTTAGGGCAGTGGGAGGTAAAACTGTTTTTT.

This chain links TRBV5-5 with TRBJ1-5, with 12 nucleotides matching TRBD1. Germline V gene lookup returns CDR1 SGHKS and CDR2 YYEKEE (reference sequence). The trim removed 3 bases at V and 2 bases at J, leaving 9 bases unmatched. The CDR3 is 18 amino acids. The CDR3 nucleotides are TGTGCCAGCAGCTCCACCGGGACAGGGGGCGTCGGCAATCAGCCCCAGCATTTT. It yields the protein CASSSTGTGGVGNQPQHF.

J is TRBJ1-5 and V is TRBV7-8; D is possibly TRBD1 (6 bases). Trimming took off 7 bases at V and 3 bases at J, with 16 bases between the two ends. CDR1 is SGHVS, CDR2 FQNEAQ, per germline. CDR3 size: 15 residues. CDR3 loop: CASKGGGADNQPQHF. DNA of the CDR3: TGTGCCAGCAAAGGGGGAGGGGCGGACAATCAGCCCCAGCATTTT.

The chain couples TRBV6-5 to TRBJ2-2; 8 bases agree with TRBD1. Unmatched junction bases numbered 4, after V lost 6 bases and J lost 4 bases. Germline loops: CDR1 MNHEY, CDR2 SVGAGI. The CDR3 sequence is 14 residues long. The CDR3 here is CASRTGVLTGELFF. The CDR3 DNA reads as TGTGCCAGCAGGACAGGGGTGCTCACCGGGGAGCTGTTTTTT.

This clone has just one count. The chain is built from TRBV7-8 and TRBJ2-1; 9 nucleotides match TRBD1. The length of the CDR3 is 13 residues. The V gene's germline CDR1 is SGHVS and CDR2 FQNEAQ. V shed 3 bases, J shed 6 bases, and the junction held 0 bases outside the gene matches. This CDR3 reads CASSLDRGNEQFF. CDR3 nucleotide sequence: TGTGCCAGCAGCTTGGACAGGGGCAATGAGCAGTTCTTC.

This chain uses TRBV28 with TRBJ2-5, with TRBD2 matching over 7 bases. This CDR3 has 15 amino acids. The V and J ends lost 5 bases and 7 bases, in that order; junction bases with no gene match: 13. CDR1 is MDHEN, CDR2 SYDVKM, per germline. The CDR3 here is CASSQPGTTTGTQYF. The CDR3 DNA sequence: TGTGCCAGCAGTCAACCTGGGACTACAACGGGGACCCAGTACTTC.

V gene TRBV7-9 combines with J gene TRBJ2-7; 7 bases are a match to TRBD2. CDR3 length equals 12 residues. Germline V gives CDR1 SEHNR, CDR2 FQNEAQ (reference sequence). Losses at the gene ends were 6 bases for V and 6 bases for J; bases not matched to a gene: 5. In DNA, the CDR3 is TGTGCCAGCAGAGCGGGGCCCCCCGAGCAGTACTTC. Amino acid sequence: CASRAGPPEQYF.